This T cell receptor (beta chain) is drawn from a study of T cell repertoires in cytomegalovirus infection. Turning to the study itself: An indication of both CMV infection and matching HLA type came from public TCR beta signatures. Whole-study results and caveats: The response measured ex vivo was dominated by TCR beta clonotypes (HLA-C-restricted and CMV-specific). People with CMV and the relevant HLA were identified by cumulative public TCR beta family frequency.

This clonotype was detected many times. Antigen: not known. The germline gives CDR1 SGHNT, CDR2 YENEEA. CDR3 length: 13 amino acids. The V and J ends lost 1 base and 7 bases respectively, with 8 bases between them. TCRdb independently ran MiXCR on the reads; one entry per CDR3 protein. The repertoire includes roughly 240,000 distinct CDR3 sequences, 6.5% of them detected once, and around 6.5% sits in the top ten. This sequence originates from a human donor in good health (CMV status not recorded). Some clones in this sample may be carry-over from other donors' samples. Sequenced input: PBMCs. J is TRBJ2-1 and V is TRBV11-3; maybe TRBD2 (6 bases). CDR3 sequence: CASSLGRENEQFF. Here the CDR3 DNA reads TGTGCCAGCAGCTTAGGCCGGGAGAATGAGCAGTTCTTC. Combining the CDR3 with reference TRBV11-3 and TRBJ2-1 gives the whole variable domain EAGVVQSPRYKIIEKKQPVAFWCNPISGHNTLYWYLQNLGQGPELLIRYENEEAVDDSQLPKDRFSAERLKGVDSTLKIQPAELGDSAVYLCASSLGRENEQFFGPGTRLTVL.